This T cell receptor (beta chain) derives from a study of Graves' ophthalmopathy and Graves' hyperthyroidism. The authors amplified TCR beta CDR3 regions from RNA transcripts. The library came from an HTBI-primed first-round RT-PCR and a second-round multiplex PCR. MiXCR was run by TCRdb on the multiplex PCR reads, yielding one entry per CDR3 protein. The sample has 200,000 to 250,000 distinct CDR3 sequences; under 30% are singletons. Germline V gene data show CDR1 as SGHRS and CDR2 as YFSETQ. The CDR3 totals 16 residues. The V and J ends lost 4 bases and 4 bases, in that order; junction bases with no gene match: 9. At least ten counts were recorded for this clonotype.

Sequenced material: peripheral blood. The sequence was obtained from a man in his forties or fifties with Graves' ophthalmopathy. The chain employs TRBV5-1 and TRBJ2-5; 11 bases are a match to TRBD1. The CDR3 coding sequence is TGCGCCAGCAGCCTAAGGACAGGGGGCGCGGGAGAGACCCAGTACTTC. Residues: CASSLRTGGAGETQYF.